The rows below give T cell receptor beta chains drawn from one sample of a study of blood T cell repertoires in COVID-19. Sequencing was performed with immunoSEQ multiplex PCR; in TCRdb, only in-frame clones are kept and a portion is missing. The table lists around 420,000 clones, around 90% of them singletons. The sequencing sample was made of PBMCs or T cells enriched from blood (not recorded which). The receptors come from a middle-aged woman with acute COVID-19. Both conserved end residues are part of each CDR3. Each record gives: J gene, clone size, V gene, D gene, CDR3 protein, CDR3 DNA. The D gene is left open where the match is weak. Some rows mark clone size as missing; the rest say once, few, many or name a class of expanded clone.

TRBJ1-5 . TRBV2 . CASSPTMRSNQPQHF TGTGCCAGCAGCCCTACTATGAGGAGCAATCAGCCCCAGCATTTT
TRBJ2-3 . TRBV2 TRBD2 CASSDPATSLGADTQYF TGTGCCAGCAGTGACCCCGCGACTAGCCTAGGGGCAGATACGCAGTATTTT
TRBJ2-7 . TRBV24-1 TRBD1 CATSDRTGLGEQYF TGTGCCACCAGTGACCGGACAGGCCTCGGCGAGCAGTACTTC
TRBJ1-3 . TRBV3-1/TRBV3-2 . CASSQIRQGIGNTIYF TGTGCCAGCAGCCAAATCCGGCAGGGGATTGGAAACACCATATATTTT
TRBJ2-3 once TRBV30 TRBD2 CAWNSGGRTDTQYF TGTGCCTGGAATAGCGGGGGGCGCACAGATACGCAGTATTTT
TRBJ2-7 . TRBV4-1 TRBD1 CASSQDRWDRGFF TGCGCCAGCAGCCAAGATCGGTGGGACAGGGGTTTCTTC
TRBJ2-1 . TRBV4-1 . CASSRARGTYNEQFF TGCGCCAGCAGCCGAGCGAGGGGGACATACAATGAGCAGTTCTTC
TRBJ2-3 . TRBV2 . CASSPTPGLSTDTQYF TGTGCCAGCAGTCCCACACCGGGACTTAGCACAGATACGCAGTATTTT
TRBJ1-6 . TRBV15 . CATSTRTALSPLHF TGTGCCACCAGCACCCGGACAGCCTTATCACCCCTCCACTTT
TRBJ1-4 . TRBV5-1 . CASSYSGKLFF TGCGCCAGCAGCTACAGCGGAAAACTGTTTTTT
TRBJ1-5 . TRBV19 TRBD1 CASSIGDRVGQPQHF TGTGCCAGTAGTATTGGGGACAGGGTGGGTCAGCCCCAGCATTTT
TRBJ2-7 . TRBV10-1 TRBD2 CASTPPPSGGYEQYF TGCGCCAGCACCCCGCCCCCTTCGGGGGGCTACGAGCAGTACTTC
TRBJ1-2 . TRBV29-1 . CSVEAGGFYGYTF TGCAGCGTTGAAGCTGGGGGGTTCTATGGCTACACCTTC
TRBJ1-2 . TRBV19 . CASSIVQSSGYGYTF TGTGCCAGTAGTATCGTCCAGTCCTCAGGGTATGGCTACACCTTC
TRBJ1-2 . TRBV5-4 TRBD1 CASSSGQNYGYTF TGTGCCAGCAGCTCGGGACAGAACTATGGCTACACCTTC
TRBJ1-2 . TRBV6-1 . CASSEDFRTAYGYTF TGTGCCAGCAGTGAAGATTTTCGGACAGCCTATGGCTACACCTTC
TRBJ2-1 . TRBV2 TRBD2 CASSEWGTSGGPGNEQFF TGTGCCAGCAGCGAGTGGGGGACTAGCGGGGGCCCGGGCAATGAGCAGTTCTTC
TRBJ2-2 . TRBV6-5 TRBD2 CASSSAGGRSGELFF TGTGCCAGCAGCTCAGCGGGGGGGAGATCCGGGGAGCTGTTTTTT
TRBJ1-3 . TRBV7-9 . CASSLTAGNTIYF TGTGCCAGCAGCTTAACAGCTGGAAACACCATATATTTT
TRBJ2-3 . TRBV5-1 TRBD2 CASSFSGGPATDTQYF TGCGCCAGCAGCTTTAGCGGGGGGCCCGCCACAGATACGCAGTATTTT
TRBJ1-1 . TRBV5-6 TRBD1 CASSVQGSEAFF TGTGCCAGCAGCGTACAGGGGTCTGAAGCTTTCTTT
TRBJ1-2 . TRBV6-5 TRBD1 CASSTTGDANYGYTF TGTGCCAGCAGTACGACAGGGGACGCGAACTATGGCTACACCTTC
TRBJ1-2 . TRBV7-8 . CASSFGLGVGYTF TGTGCCAGCAGCTTTGGGTTAGGGGTTGGCTACACCTTC
TRBJ1-5 . TRBV5-1 . CASSLEGGDQPQHF TGCGCCAGCAGCTTGGAAGGAGGGGATCAGCCCCAGCATTTT
TRBJ1-6 . TRBV25-1 . CASGEGQVTSPLHF TGTGCCAGCGGGGAGGGGCAGGTCACGTCACCCCTCCACTTT
TRBJ2-2 few TRBV18 TRBD1 CASSPYGTGNTGELFF TGTGCCAGCTCACCATATGGGACAGGGAACACCGGGGAGCTGTTTTTT
TRBJ1-5 . TRBV10-3 . CAISERNRANQPQHF TGTGCCATCAGTGAGCGTAACAGGGCCAATCAGCCCCAGCATTTT
TRBJ1-2 . TRBV6-5 . CASLTRMSMGYTF TGTGCCAGCCTGACGCGGATGTCTATGGGCTACACCTTC
TRBJ1-2 . TRBV5-6 TRBD1 CASSGTGGRGYGYTF TGTGCCAGCAGCGGGACAGGGGGCCGGGGCTATGGCTACACCTTC
TRBJ1-3 . TRBV9 TRBD1 CASSVGQGPGNTIYF TGTGCCAGCAGCGTAGGACAGGGACCTGGAAACACCATATATTTT
TRBJ2-1 few TRBV20-1 TRBD2 CSASPLAGAGSYNEQFF TGCAGTGCTAGTCCCCTAGCGGGGGCTGGCTCCTACAATGAGCAGTTCTTC
TRBJ1-2 . TRBV30 TRBD1 CAWCPSGTGDGYTF TGTGCCTGGTGCCCATCCGGGACAGGGGATGGCTACACCTTC
TRBJ2-3 . TRBV11-2 . CASSLQGSDTQYF TGTGCCAGCAGCTTGCAGGGTTCAGATACGCAGTATTTT
TRBJ1-2 . TRBV7-9 . CASSLVGVDYGYTF TGTGCCAGCAGCTTAGTCGGGGTGGACTATGGCTACACCTTC
TRBJ1-2 . TRBV28 . CASSSRTDGYTF TGTGCCAGCAGTTCTCGGACAGATGGCTACACCTTC
TRBJ1-5 . TRBV7-8 TRBD1 CASSSVDRGSGNQPQHF TGTGCCAGCAGCTCCGTAGACAGGGGCAGTGGCAATCAGCCCCAGCATTTT
TRBJ2-7 . TRBV21-1 . CASSSRTGNF TGTGCCAGCAGCAGCCGGACAGGGAATTTC
TRBJ2-2 . TRBV7-8 . CASSPFFTGELFF TGTGCCAGCAGCCCATTTTTTACCGGGGAGCTGTTTTTT
TRBJ2-3 . TRBV5-1 TRBD1 CASSFRTGVGDTQYF TGCGCCAGCAGCTTTCGGACAGGGGTGGGAGATACGCAGTATTTT